This is a list of T cell receptor beta chains from one sample in a study of spatial heterogeneity in lung cancer. TCRdb recomputed calls from the 5' RACE reads with MiXCR, one row per CDR3 protein. The table lists some 120,000 distinct CDR3 sequences, 12% of them singletons. The sequences come from PBMCs, collected at follow-up. These receptors originate from a male donor with early-stage non-small cell lung cancer. Both conserved end residues are trimmed from each CDR3. The order of the fields is J gene, clone size, V gene, CDR3 protein. Where a row states a size, it is once, few, many or the class of an expanded clone; other rows omit it.

TRBJ2-3,.,TRBV15,ATSPKNPGAVDTQY
TRBJ1-1,few,TRBV7-9,ASSFFPLQGPRDTEAF
TRBJ1-6,.,TRBV11-2,TSTQQGTDSPLH
TRBJ1-4,.,TRBV6-2/TRBV6-3,ASSYSDEKLF
TRBJ1-2,.,TRBV19,ASSPGTRYGYT
TRBJ2-1,few,TRBV7-6,ASSRSSEQF
TRBJ2-3,.,TRBV20-1,SARRGGSGRTDTQY
TRBJ1-2,many,TRBV3-1,ASSTGQVFNYGYT
TRBJ1-1,few,TRBV7-3,ASSRKMNTEAF
TRBJ2-3,.,TRBV11-2,ASSLEYAGGPGTDTQY
TRBJ1-1,many,TRBV18,ASSRGPYTEAF
TRBJ2-5,.,TRBV6-5,ASSYLGQGEETQY
TRBJ2-4,.,TRBV20-1,SARDLNIQY
TRBJ1-1,few,TRBV20-1,SASRTASSEAF
TRBJ2-3,few,TRBV27,ASSGQGYGTDTQY
TRBJ2-3,.,TRBV12-3/TRBV12-4,ASSPRTSGPGDTQY
TRBJ1-1,.,TRBV5-6,ASRRQGGEAF
TRBJ2-1,few,TRBV7-2,ASSPTSGEYNEQF
TRBJ2-5,.,TRBV7-2,ASSLAAQTQY
TRBJ2-7,few,TRBV3-1,ASSQPGQGDHEQY
TRBJ2-3,few,TRBV5-6,ASSVYTKDTQY
TRBJ2-2,few,TRBV9,ASSVEDNTGELF
TRBJ2-1,.,TRBV11-2,ASSPPYNEQF
TRBJ2-7,.,TRBV6-2/TRBV6-3,ASSPLTGTGQSYEQY
TRBJ1-1,.,TRBV20-1,SARGRSEAF
TRBJ1-5,many,TRBV5-1,ASSLTGGSNQPQH
TRBJ2-3,.,TRBV20-1,SATDRVRTDTQY
TRBJ2-5,.,TRBV7-2,ASSLMVETQY
TRBJ2-7,many,TRBV20-1,SAGIEQY
TRBJ1-6,.,TRBV20-1,SASPAGDSYNSPLH
TRBJ2-7,few,TRBV6-2/TRBV6-3,ASSLLGTGSSYEQY
TRBJ1-5,many,TRBV6-1,ASNTGGAAGPQH
TRBJ1-2,.,TRBV10-1,ASSDDSRLDGYT
TRBJ2-5,few,TRBV5-1,ASSPTGAGGRETQY
TRBJ2-1,.,TRBV3-1,ASSQDRLLSNEQF
TRBJ2-7,many,TRBV4-1,ASSQESGPYEQY
TRBJ2-2,.,TRBV6-2/TRBV6-3,ASSYGYGNTGELF
TRBJ1-1,few,TRBV12-5,ASGSIRTGANTEAF
TRBJ2-7,.,TRBV11-3,ASSLDLGGQYNEQY
TRBJ1-2,once,TRBV30,AWSSTARNYGYT
TRBJ2-2,many,TRBV27,ASSTLRGAGAGELF
TRBJ2-1,.,TRBV24-1,ATSDARWGINEQF
TRBJ1-5,.,TRBV5-1,ASSSQPVDSNQPQH
TRBJ1-1,few,TRBV20-1,SASRPANTEAF
TRBJ2-7,.,TRBV5-4,ASTSGLAGVSSYEQY
TRBJ1-2,many,TRBV29-1,SVDQGGKGYT
TRBJ2-5,few,TRBV29-1,SVDSQETQY
TRBJ2-5,many,TRBV10-2,ASSAEAGGYETQY
TRBJ2-7,many,TRBV29-1,RDGVGEQY
TRBJ1-6,many,TRBV5-1,ASSTGQANSPLH
TRBJ2-2,few,TRBV19,ASSNGPRNTGELF
TRBJ2-3,few,TRBV28,ASTFLGRTDTQY
TRBJ1-3,.,TRBV5-6,ASRANSGNTIY
TRBJ2-3,.,TRBV6-5,ATYGPPVDTQY